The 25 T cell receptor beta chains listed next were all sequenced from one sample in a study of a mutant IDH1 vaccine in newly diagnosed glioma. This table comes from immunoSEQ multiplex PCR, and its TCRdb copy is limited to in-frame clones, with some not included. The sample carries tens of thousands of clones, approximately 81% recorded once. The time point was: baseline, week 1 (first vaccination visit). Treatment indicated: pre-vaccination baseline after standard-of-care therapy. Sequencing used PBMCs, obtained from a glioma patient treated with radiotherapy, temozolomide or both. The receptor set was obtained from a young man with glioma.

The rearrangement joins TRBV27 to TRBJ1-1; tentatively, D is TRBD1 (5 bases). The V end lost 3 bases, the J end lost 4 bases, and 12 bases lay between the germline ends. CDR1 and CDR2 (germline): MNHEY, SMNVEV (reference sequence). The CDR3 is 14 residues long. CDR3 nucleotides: TGTGCCAGCAGTTTGGCCAGGGTAGGCACTGAAGCTTTCTTT. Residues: CASSLARVGTEAFF.

Here the CDR3 reads CASSVGTGNTEAFF. As DNA, the CDR3 is TGTGCCAGCAGCGTAGGGACGGGAAACACTGAAGCTTTCTTT. This chain connects TRBV9 to TRBJ1-1; no reliable D call. The CDR3 is 14 residues long. V was cut by 0 bases and J by 2 bases, with 8 bases left in between. Germline-derived CDR1 and CDR2 are SGDLS and YYNGEE.

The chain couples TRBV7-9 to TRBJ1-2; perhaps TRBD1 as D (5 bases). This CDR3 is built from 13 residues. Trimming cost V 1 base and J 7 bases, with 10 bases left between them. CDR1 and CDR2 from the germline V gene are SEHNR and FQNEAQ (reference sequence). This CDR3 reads CASSLDGAVGYTF. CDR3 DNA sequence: TGTGCCAGCAGCTTAGATGGGGCTGTTGGCTACACCTTC.

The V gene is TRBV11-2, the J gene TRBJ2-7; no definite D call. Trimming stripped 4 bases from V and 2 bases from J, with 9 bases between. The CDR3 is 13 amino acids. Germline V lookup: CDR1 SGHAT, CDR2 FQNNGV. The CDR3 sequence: CASSSLLTYEQYF. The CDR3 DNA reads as TGTGCCAGCAGCTCCCTCCTGACCTACGAGCAGTACTTC.

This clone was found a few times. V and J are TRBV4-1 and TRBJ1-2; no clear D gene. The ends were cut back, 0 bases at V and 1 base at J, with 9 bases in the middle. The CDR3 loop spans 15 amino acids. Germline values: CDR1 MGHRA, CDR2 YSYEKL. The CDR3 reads CASSQDISLNYGYTF. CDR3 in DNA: TGCGCCAGCAGCCAAGATATCAGCCTTAACTATGGCTACACCTTC.

In DNA, the CDR3 is TGCGCCAGCAGTGAGTCGGTCAGCGGGAAGAAGACCCAGTACTTC. Translation gives CASSESVSGKKTQYF. This chain connects TRBV10-1 to TRBJ2-5, with 7 bases lining up with TRBD2. The CDR3 covers 15 residues. From germline, CDR1 is WNHNN and CDR2 SYGVQD (reference sequence). V was clipped by 0 bases and J by 6 bases; unmatched bases: 7.

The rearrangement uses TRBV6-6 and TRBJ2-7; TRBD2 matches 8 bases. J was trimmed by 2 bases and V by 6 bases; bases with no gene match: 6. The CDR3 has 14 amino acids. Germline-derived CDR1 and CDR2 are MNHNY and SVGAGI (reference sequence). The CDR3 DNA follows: TGTGCCAGCAGATCTAGCGGGTCCGCCTACGAGCAGTACTTC. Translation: CASRSSGSAYEQYF.

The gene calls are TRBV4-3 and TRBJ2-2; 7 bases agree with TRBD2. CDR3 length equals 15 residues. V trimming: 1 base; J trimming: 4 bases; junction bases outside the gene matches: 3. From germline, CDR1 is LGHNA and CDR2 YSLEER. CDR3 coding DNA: TGCGCCAGCAGCCAAGTGTGGGGGGGCACCGGGGAGCTGTTTTTT. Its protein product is CASSQVWGGTGELFF.

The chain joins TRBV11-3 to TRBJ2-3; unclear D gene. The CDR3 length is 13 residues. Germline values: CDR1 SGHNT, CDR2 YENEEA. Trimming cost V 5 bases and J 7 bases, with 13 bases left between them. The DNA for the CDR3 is TGTGCCAGCAGCCGAGAAATTACGAATACGCAGTATTTT. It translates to CASSREITNTQYF. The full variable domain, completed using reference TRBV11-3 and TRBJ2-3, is EAGVVQSPRYKIIEKKQPVAFWCNPISGHNTLYWYLQNLGQGPELLIRYENEEAVDDSQLPKDRFSAERLKGVDSTLKIQPAELGDSAVYLCASSREITNTQYFGPGTRLTVL.

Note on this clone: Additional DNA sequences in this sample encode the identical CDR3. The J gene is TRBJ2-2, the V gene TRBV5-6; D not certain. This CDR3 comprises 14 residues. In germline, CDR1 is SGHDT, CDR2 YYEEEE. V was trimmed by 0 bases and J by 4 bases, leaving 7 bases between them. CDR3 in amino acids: CASSLVSGTGELFF. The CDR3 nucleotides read TGTGCCAGCAGCTTGGTTTCGGGCACCGGGGAGCTGTTTTTT.

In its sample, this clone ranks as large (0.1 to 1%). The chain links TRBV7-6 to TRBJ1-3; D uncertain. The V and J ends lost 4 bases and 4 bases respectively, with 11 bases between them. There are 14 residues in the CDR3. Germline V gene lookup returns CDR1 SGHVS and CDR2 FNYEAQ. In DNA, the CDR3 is TGTGCCAGCAGCTCGGCCCCGACAGGAAACACCATATATTTT. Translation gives CASSSAPTGNTIYF.

DNA for the CDR3: TGTGCCAGCAGCTTGGGGAGGGCTGGGGAGGAAAAACTGTTTTTT. Protein sequence: CASSLGRAGEEKLFF. J is TRBJ1-4 and V is TRBV7-9; no clear D. CDR3 size: 15 residues. Germline V gives CDR1 SEHNR, CDR2 FQNEAQ (reference sequence). Trimming stripped 3 bases from V and 8 bases from J, with 16 bases between.

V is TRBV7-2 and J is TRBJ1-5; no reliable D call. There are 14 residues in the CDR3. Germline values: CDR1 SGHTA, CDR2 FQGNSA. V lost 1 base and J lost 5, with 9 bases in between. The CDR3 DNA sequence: TGTGCCAGCAGCTTAGAGGCAGGTCATCAGCCCCAGCATTTT. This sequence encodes CASSLEAGHQPQHF.

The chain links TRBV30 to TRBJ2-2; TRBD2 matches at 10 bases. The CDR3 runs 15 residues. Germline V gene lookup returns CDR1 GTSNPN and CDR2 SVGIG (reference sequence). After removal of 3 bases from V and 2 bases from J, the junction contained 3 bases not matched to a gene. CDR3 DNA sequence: TGTGCCTGGAGAAGGACTAGCGGTAACACCGGGGAGCTGTTTTTT. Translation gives CAWRRTSGNTGELFF.

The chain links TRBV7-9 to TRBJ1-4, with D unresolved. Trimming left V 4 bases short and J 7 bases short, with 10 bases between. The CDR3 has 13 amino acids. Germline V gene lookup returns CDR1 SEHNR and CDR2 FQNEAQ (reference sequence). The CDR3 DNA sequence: TGTGCCAGCAGCTCCTCGTCCCCTGAAAAACTGTTTTTT. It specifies CASSSSSPEKLFF. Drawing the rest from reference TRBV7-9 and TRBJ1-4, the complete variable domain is DTGVSQNPRHKITKRGQNVTFRCDPISEHNRLYWYRQTLGQGPEFLTYFQNEAQLEKSRLLSDRFSAERPKGSFSTLEIQRTEQGDSAMYLCASSSSSPEKLFFGSGTQLSVL.

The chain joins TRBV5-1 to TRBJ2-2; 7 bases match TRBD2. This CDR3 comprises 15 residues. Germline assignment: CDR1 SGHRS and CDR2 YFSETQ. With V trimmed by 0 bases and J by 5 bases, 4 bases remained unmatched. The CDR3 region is CASSLAGRGTGELFF. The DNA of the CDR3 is TGCGCCAGCAGCTTGGCTGGGCGGGGGACCGGGGAGCTGTTTTTT.

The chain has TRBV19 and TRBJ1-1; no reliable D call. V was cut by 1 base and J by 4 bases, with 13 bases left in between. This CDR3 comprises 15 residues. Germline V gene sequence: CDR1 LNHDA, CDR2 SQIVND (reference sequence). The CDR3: CASSIADGIGTEAFF. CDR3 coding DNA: TGTGCCAGTAGTATAGCGGACGGGATCGGCACTGAAGCTTTCTTT.

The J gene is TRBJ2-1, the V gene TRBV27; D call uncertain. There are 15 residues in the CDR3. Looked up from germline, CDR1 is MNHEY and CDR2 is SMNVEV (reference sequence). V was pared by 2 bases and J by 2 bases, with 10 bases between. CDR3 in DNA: TGTGCCAGCAGTTTAGCCCCCGAACCCTACAATGAGCAGTTCTTC. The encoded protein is CASSLAPEPYNEQFF.

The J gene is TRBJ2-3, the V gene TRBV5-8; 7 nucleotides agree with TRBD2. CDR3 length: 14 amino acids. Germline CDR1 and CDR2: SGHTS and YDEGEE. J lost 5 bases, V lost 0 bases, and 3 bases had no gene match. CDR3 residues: CASSLGLAEDTQYF. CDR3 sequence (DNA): TGTGCCAGCAGCTTGGGGCTAGCGGAAGATACGCAGTATTTT.

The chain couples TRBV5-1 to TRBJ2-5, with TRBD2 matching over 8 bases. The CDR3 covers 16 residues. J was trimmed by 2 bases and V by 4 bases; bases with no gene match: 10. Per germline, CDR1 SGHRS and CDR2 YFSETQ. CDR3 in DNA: TGCGCCAGCAGCCCCCGGGCTAGCGGGTGGCAAGAGACCCAGTACTTC. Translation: CASSPRASGWQETQYF.

CDR3 in DNA: TGTGCCTCAAACCCCTCCGGGGGGCATGTGGATGGCTACACCTTC. Residues: CASNPSGGHVDGYTF. The chain employs TRBV19 and TRBJ1-2, with a tentative D call TRBD1 (6 bases). V was shortened by 11 bases and J by 6 bases, with 25 bases between the two germline ends. Germline lookup yields CDR1 LNHDA and CDR2 SQIVND (reference sequence). This CDR3 contains 15 residues. The full variable domain, completed using reference TRBV19 and TRBJ1-2, is DGGITQSPKYLFRKEGQNVTLSCEQNLNHDAMYWYRQDPGQGLRLIYYSQIVNDFQKGDIAEGYSVSREKKESFPLTVTSAQKNPTAFYLCASNPSGGHVDGYTFGSGTRLTVV.

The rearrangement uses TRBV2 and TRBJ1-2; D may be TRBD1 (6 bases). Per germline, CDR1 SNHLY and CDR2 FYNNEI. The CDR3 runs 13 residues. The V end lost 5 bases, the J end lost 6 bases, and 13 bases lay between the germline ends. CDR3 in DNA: TGTGCCAGCAGTAGTCAGGGGACCCATGGCTACACCTTC. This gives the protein CASSSQGTHGYTF.

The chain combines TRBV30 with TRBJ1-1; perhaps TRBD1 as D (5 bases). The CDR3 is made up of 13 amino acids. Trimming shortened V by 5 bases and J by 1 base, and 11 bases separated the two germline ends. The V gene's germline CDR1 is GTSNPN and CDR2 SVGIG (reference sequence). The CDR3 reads CAWSSRGNTEAFF. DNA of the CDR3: TGTGCCTGGTCCTCGAGGGGGAACACTGAAGCTTTCTTT.

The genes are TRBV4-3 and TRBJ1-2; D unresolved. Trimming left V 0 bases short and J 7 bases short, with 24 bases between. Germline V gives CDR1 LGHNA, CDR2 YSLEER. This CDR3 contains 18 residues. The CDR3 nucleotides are TGCGCCAGCAGCCAAGAAGAGGGCGGGCTGCTCTCCCGGACTGGCTACACCTTC. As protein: CASSQEEGGLLSRTGYTF.

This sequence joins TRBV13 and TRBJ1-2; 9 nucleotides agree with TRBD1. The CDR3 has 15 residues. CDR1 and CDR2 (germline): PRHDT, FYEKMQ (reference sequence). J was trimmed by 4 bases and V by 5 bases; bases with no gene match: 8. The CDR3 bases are TGTGCCAGCAGCCATCCACAGGGGGCTGCCTATGGCTACACCTTC. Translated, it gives CASSHPQGAAYGYTF.